This T cell receptor beta chain derives from a study of shared clonotypes between healthy human individuals (dated by TCRdb to the early 2020s). For the study in its entirety: The cohort comprised two women and a few men aged 18 to 49 years. For each donor, CD4 naive and CD4 memory were each run on three plates, CD8 naive on two plates, and CD8 memory on one plate. The study deeply sequenced blood TCR repertoires of several healthy adults to estimate repertoire size and the extent of clonotype sharing between individuals. To increase sequencing depth and limit assay-specific biases, different laboratories used diverse techniques to prepare libraries and sequence TCR repertoires. Per donor, leukapheresis produced somewhere between about 0.94 and 9 billion PBMCs.

Notes on this clone: The antigen it binds to is not known. Base qualities are not recorded, but no much larger clone differs from it by a single base.

CD8 naive samples were CD45RO-negative cells positively selected for CCR7, giving a CD45RA+CCR7+ population that excluded TemRA cells. The donors were healthy, HIV-negative adults who had no recently reported acute infections or vaccinations. All donors were Caucasian adults living in Nashville, Tennessee, USA. Blood was collected by leukapheresis, and PBMCs were isolated by Ficoll-Histopaque density gradient centrifugation and then cryopreserved in liquid nitrogen vapor phase. Analytical flow cytometry was used to check the purity and quantity of every magnetically sorted T cell population. From each sorted fraction, genomic DNA was isolated and quantified by UV absorbance on a Nanodrop 2000c. The study at large found these results: Only blood was sampled, and tissue TCR repertoires likely differ from those in blood. Larger estimated clonotype richness was generally found for naive subsets than for memory subsets. About 5% of naive CD4, 3.5% of naive CD8, approximately 2% of memory CD4, and 0.35% to 0.4% of memory CD8 clonotypes were shared across a few donors. The small number of donors limited the genetic and exposure-history diversity represented. Compared with non-shared clonotypes, the clonotypes found in all four sorted-subset donors had higher generation probabilities. Pairwise subsampling led to the expectation that sequencing depth would affect the degree of clonotype sharing among donors. Rarefaction of sorted-subset datasets indicated incomplete sequencing despite the large sequencing depth.

The CDR3 contains 13 residues, cysteine and phenylalanine counted. CDR3 DNA only is kept here, 39 bases in frame from base 1. The germline V gene (reference sequence) supplies CDR1 LNHDA and CDR2 SQIVND. Unmatched junction bases come to 5, with V trimmed by 6 bases and J by 6 bases. Using the deep immunoSEQ assay, multiplex PCR amplified TCR CDR3 regions from genomic DNA. Extracted genomic DNA from each cell subset was distributed evenly across all wells of several immunoSEQ 96-well plates, and each plate was treated as a replicate. Each replicate PCR for sorted subsets received around 0.2 ug genomic DNA, equal to tens of thousands of T cell genomes. Purified libraries were measured with a Qubit 3.0 fluorometer, size-checked on a Bioanalyzer 2100, and measured again with the KAPA Library Quantification kit. Every immunoSEQ 96-well plate was sequenced on a dedicated single-read 150-cycle Illumina NextSeq 550 flow cell. The authors' pipeline ran thus. The immunoSEQ output contained only junctional sequences without quality scores, so filtering could not match that applied to full-length reads. To assign V/J genes and CDR3, sequences were annotated against IMGT germline references using PyIR, a Python wrapper for IgBLAST v1.9. Reads were removed for weak V/J assignments (E-value above 1e-6), missing CDR3, stop codons, out-of-frame junctions, or ambiguous translated residues. V3J clonotypes were defined as sequences sharing the same inferred V gene, J gene, and CDR3 amino acid sequence. Percentage overlap between repertoires was computed as shared unique clonotypes divided by the size of the smaller repertoire. Repertoire richness was assessed with RTK rarefaction, the Chao1 estimator, and Recon v2.1 estimates of unobserved clonotypes. Generation probabilities for all TCRbeta clonotypes obtained by the gDNA method from a handful of donors were computed using OLGA. Sourced from immuneACCESS, this table was stored by TCRdb with only in-frame sequences that have V and J called. A share of the clones is absent; for the studies checked, an unresolved V gene accounts for under half, and the remainder has no known explanation. V and J calls and clone size come straight from that table; D and trimming were deduced from the DNA. For this sample the table gives under 600,000 clones, of which roughly 98% were detected only once. The ten top clones hold 0.25% to 0.35% of the sample.

Sequencing was done on a sample of naive CD8+ T cells sorted from blood. This specimen's cell subset or site label, interpreted: CD45RA+CCR7+. The V and J genes are TRBV19 and TRBJ1-5, and 7 bases in between align with TRBD1. This receptor was taken from a man aged 25-45 years in good health. The CDR3 region reads CASRAGGIQPQHF. The bases are TGTGCCAGTAGGGCAGGGGGGATTCAGCCCCAGCATTTT.